Following are 3 T cell receptor beta chains from one sample sequenced in a study of Graves' ophthalmopathy and Graves' hyperthyroidism (dated by TCRdb to about 2018). Sequencing was performed on an Illumina HiSeq 2000. TCR beta CDR3 regions were amplified from RNA transcripts for repertoire sequencing. HTBI primers and the Qiagen OneStep RT-PCR kit were used in a first-round RT-PCR, which was followed by a second-round multiplex PCR, size selection and purification. TCRdb reprocessed the public reads (quality trimming at Q25 with fastp, clone calling with MiXCR) and kept in-frame beta chains. Rows are unified per CDR3 protein, each entry keeping the most common DNA and genes. The sample records about 220,000 distinct CDR3 sequences, 20% to 25% of which are singletons. About 46% of the sample is in the top ten clones. Sequencing input: peripheral blood. The receptors here all came from a woman aged 45-65 years with Graves' ophthalmopathy. Donor details come from another sample of the same person, matched by shared clones.

This clonotype was seen repeatedly, ten times or more. The rearrangement uses TRBV12-3 or TRBV12-4 and TRBJ1-6; D unresolved. CDR3 length equals 14 residues. Trimming removed 7 bases at V and 1 base at J, with 8 bases between. Written as DNA, the CDR3 is TGTGCCAGCACTTCAAGATCCTATAATTCACCCCTCCACTTT. Amino acid sequence: CASTSRSYNSPLHF.

This clonotype has ten or more counts. The chain is built from TRBV12-3 or TRBV12-4 and TRBJ1-2; D not resolved. The CDR3 runs 12 residues. The V end lost 3 bases, the J end lost 6 bases, and 8 bases lay between the germline ends. In DNA, the CDR3 is TGTGCCAGCAGTTTCTCTAGCAATGGCTACACCTTC. Amino acids: CASSFSSNGYTF.

The rearrangement uses TRBV6-2 or TRBV6-3 and TRBJ2-2; D uncertain. This CDR3 is built from 14 residues. Deletions cut 5 bases from V and 0 bases from J, with 7 bases between. The germline V gene has CDR1 MNHEY and CDR2 SVGEGT. CDR3 region: CASSRLTNTGELFF. The CDR3 nucleotides read TGTGCCAGCAGTCGGCTAACGAACACCGGGGAGCTGTTTTTT.